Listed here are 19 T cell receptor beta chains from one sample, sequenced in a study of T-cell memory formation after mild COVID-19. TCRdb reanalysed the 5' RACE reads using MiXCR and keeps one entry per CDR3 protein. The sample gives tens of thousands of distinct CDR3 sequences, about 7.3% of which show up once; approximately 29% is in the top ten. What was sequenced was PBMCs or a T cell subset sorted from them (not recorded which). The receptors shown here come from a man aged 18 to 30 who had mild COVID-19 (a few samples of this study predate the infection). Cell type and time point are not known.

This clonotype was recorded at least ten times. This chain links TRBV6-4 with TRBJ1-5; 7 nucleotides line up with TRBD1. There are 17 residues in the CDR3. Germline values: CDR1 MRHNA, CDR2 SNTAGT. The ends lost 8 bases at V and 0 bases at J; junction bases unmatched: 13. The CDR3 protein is CASFEGAHPYSNQPQHF. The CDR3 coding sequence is TGTGCCAGCTTTGAGGGGGCCCACCCGTATAGCAATCAGCCCCAGCATTTT.

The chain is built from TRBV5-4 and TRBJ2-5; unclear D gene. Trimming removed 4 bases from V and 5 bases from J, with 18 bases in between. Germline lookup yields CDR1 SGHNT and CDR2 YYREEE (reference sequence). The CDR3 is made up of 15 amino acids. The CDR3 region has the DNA TGTGCCAGCAGCGACATTAACACGGATGTGGAGACCCAGTACTTC. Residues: CASSDINTDVETQYF.

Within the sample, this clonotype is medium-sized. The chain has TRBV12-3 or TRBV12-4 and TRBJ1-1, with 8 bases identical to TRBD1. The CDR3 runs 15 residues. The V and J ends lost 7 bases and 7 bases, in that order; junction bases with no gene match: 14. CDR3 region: CASTRPGQGENEAFF. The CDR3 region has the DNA TGTGCCAGCACCAGGCCCGGACAGGGTGAAAATGAAGCTTTCTTT.

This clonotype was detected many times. The CDR3 reads CASSLLAGQPSSYNEQFF. As DNA, the CDR3 is TGTGCCAGCAGTCTCCTAGCGGGCCAACCGAGCTCCTACAATGAGCAGTTCTTC. V gene TRBV6-5 combines with J gene TRBJ2-1, with 8 bases that match TRBD2. The CDR3 is 18 residues long. The V segment lost 5 bases and the J segment 0 bases; nucleotides outside the gene matches: 12. Germline V gene data show CDR1 as MNHEY and CDR2 as SVGAGI.

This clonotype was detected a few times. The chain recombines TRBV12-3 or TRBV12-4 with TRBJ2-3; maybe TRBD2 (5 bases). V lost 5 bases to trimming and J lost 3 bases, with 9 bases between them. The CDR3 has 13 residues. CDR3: CASSGRLTDTQYF. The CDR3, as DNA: TGTGCCAGCAGTGGACGACTAACAGATACGCAGTATTTT.

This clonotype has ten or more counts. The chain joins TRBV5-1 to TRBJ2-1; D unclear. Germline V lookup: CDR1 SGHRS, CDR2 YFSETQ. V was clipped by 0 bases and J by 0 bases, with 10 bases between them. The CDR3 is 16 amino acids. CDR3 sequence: CASSLAAGVSYNEQFF. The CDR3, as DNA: TGCGCCAGCAGCTTGGCCGCAGGCGTCTCCTACAATGAGCAGTTCTTC.

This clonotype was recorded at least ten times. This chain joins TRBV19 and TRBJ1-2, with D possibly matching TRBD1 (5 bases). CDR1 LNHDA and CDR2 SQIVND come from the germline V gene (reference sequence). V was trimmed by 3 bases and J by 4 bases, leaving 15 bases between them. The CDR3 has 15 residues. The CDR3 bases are TGTGCCAGTAGTATCTTCGGGTCAGGGATCTATGGCTACACCTTC. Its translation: CASSIFGSGIYGYTF.

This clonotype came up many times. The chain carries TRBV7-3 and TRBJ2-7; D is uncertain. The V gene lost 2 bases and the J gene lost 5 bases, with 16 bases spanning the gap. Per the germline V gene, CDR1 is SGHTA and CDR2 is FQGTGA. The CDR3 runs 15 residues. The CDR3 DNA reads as TGTGCCAGCAGCTTACTTGCCGCGGCACGGGACGAGCAGTACTTC. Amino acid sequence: CASSLLAAARDEQYF. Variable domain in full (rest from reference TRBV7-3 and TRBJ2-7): GAGVSQTPSNKVTEKGKYVELRCDPISGHTALYWYRQSLGQGPEFLIYFQGTGAADDSGLPNDRFFAVRPEGSVSTLKIQRTERGDSAVYLCASSLLAAARDEQYFGPGTRLTVT.

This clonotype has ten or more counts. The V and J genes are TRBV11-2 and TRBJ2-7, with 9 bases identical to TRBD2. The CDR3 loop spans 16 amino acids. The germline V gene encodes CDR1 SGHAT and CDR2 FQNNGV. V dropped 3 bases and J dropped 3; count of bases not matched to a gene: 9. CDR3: CASSLRGGTNHYEQYF. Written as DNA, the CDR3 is TGTGCCAGCAGCTTGCGGGGGGGGACTAACCACTACGAGCAGTACTTC.

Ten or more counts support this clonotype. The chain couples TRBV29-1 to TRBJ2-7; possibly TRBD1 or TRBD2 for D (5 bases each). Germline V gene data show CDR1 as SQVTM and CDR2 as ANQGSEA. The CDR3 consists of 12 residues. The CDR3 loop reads CTVRGDPYEQYV. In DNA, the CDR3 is TGCACCGTCAGAGGGGATCCCTACGAGCAGTACGTC.

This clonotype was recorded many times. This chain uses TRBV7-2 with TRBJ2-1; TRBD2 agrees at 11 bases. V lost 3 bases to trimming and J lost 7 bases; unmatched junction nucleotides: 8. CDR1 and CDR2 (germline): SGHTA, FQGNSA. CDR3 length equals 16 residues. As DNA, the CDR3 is TGTGCCAGCAGCTTTAGCGGGGGGGCCTTCGGGAATGAGCAGTTCTTC. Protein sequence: CASSFSGGAFGNEQFF.

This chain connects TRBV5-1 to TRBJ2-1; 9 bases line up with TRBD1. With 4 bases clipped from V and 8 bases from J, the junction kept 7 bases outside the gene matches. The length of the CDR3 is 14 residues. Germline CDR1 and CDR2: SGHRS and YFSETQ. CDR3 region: CASSPTGTGHEQFF. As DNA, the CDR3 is TGCGCCAGCAGCCCCACCGGGACAGGGCATGAGCAGTTCTTC. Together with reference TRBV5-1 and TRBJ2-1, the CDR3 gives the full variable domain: KAGVTQTPRYLIKTRGQQVTLSCSPISGHRSVSWYQQTPGQGLQFLFEYFSETQRNKGNFPGRFSGRQFSNSRSEMNVSTLELGDSALYLCASSPTGTGHEQFFGPGTRLTVL.

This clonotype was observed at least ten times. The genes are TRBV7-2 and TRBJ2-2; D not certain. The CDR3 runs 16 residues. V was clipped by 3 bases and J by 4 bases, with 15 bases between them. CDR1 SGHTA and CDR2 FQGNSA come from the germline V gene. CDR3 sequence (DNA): TGTGCCAGCAGCTTCTATAACGGCCCGACCACCGGGGAGCTGTTTTTT. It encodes CASSFYNGPTTGELFF.

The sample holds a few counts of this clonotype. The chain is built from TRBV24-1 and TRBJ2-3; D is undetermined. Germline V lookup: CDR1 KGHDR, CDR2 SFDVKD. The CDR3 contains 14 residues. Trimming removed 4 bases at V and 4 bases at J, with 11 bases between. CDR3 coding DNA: TGTGCCACCAGTGACCCTGACCGCCCAGATACGCAGTATTTT. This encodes CATSDPDRPDTQYF.

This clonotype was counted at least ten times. The CDR3 DNA follows: TGTGCCAGCAGCTTAGTGGGAGAGGTCGTTGACGAGCAGTACTTC. The encoded protein is CASSLVGEVVDEQYF. The chain uses TRBV7-2 and TRBJ2-7, with D perhaps TRBD2 (5 bases). Germline V gene data show CDR1 as SGHTA and CDR2 as FQGNSA. The V and J ends lost 1 base and 5 bases respectively, with 15 bases between them. The CDR3 spans 15 residues.

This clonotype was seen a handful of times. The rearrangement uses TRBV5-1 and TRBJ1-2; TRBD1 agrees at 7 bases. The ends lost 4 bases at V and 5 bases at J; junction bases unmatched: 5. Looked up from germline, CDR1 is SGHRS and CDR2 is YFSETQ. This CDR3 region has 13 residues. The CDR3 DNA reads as TGCGCCAGCAGCCGAACAGGGGATTATGGCTACACCTTC. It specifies CASSRTGDYGYTF.

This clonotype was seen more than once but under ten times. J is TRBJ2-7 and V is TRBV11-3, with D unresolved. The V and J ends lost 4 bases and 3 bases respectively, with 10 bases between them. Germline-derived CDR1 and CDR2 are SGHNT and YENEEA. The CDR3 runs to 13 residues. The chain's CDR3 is CASSSNSGYEQYF. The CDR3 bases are TGTGCCAGCAGCTCAAACTCGGGCTACGAGCAGTACTTC.

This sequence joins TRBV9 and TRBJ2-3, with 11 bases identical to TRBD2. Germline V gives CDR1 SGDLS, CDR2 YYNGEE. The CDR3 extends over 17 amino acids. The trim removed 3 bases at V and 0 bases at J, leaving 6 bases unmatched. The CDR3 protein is CASSAASGGTSTDTQYF. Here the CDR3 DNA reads TGTGCCAGCAGCGCGGCTAGCGGGGGGACTAGCACAGATACGCAGTATTTT.

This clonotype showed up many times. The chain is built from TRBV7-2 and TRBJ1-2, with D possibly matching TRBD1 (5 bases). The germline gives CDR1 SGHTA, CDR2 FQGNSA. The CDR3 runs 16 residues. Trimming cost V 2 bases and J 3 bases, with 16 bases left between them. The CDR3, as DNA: TGTGCCAGCAGCTTAAGCGGGACGGATTATTACTATGGCTACACCTTC. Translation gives CASSLSGTDYYYGYTF.